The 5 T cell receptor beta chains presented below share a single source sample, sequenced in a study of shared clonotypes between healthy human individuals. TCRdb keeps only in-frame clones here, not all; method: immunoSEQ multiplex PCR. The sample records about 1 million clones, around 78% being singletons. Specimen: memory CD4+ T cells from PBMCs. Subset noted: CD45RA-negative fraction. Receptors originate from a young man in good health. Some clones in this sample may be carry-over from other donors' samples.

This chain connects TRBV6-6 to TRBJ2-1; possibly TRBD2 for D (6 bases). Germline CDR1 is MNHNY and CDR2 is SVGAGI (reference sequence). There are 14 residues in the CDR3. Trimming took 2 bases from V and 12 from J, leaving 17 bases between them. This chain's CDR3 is CASSYAGLGVGQFF. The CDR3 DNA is TGTGCCAGCAGTTACGCGGGGCTGGGAGTTGGGCAGTTCTTC.

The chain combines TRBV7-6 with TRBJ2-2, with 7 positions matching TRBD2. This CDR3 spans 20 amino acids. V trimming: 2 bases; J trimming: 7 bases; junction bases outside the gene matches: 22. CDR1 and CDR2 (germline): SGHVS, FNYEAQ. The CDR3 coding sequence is TGTGCCAGCAGCTTAATGTTAGGGGCGGGAGACGCCGGGTTACGCGGGGAGCTGTTTTTT. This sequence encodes CASSLMLGAGDAGLRGELFF.

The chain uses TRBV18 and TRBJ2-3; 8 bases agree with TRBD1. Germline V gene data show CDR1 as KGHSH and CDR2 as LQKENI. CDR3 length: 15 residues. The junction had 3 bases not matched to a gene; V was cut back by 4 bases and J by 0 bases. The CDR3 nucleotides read TGTGCCAGCTCACAGAGACAGGGGAGCACAGATACGCAGTATTTT. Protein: CASSQRQGSTDTQYF.

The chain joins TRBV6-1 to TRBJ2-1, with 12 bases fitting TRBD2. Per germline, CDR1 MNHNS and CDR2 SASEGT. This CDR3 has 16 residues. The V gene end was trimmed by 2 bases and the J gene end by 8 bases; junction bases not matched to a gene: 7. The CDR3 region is CASSEYGLAGYDEQFF. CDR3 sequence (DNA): TGTGCCAGCAGTGAATACGGACTAGCGGGATATGATGAGCAGTTCTTC.

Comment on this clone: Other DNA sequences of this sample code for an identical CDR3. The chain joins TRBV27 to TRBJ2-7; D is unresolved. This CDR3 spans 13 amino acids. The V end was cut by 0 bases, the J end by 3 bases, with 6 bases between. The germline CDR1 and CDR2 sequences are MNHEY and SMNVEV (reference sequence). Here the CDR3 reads CASSLSGSYEQYF. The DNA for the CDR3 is TGTGCCAGCAGTTTATCGGGCAGCTACGAGCAGTACTTC.